This entry lists 17 T cell receptor beta chains sequenced from one sample in a study of Ad26.COV2.S vaccination and SARS-CoV-2 variants. This table comes from immunoSEQ multiplex PCR, and its TCRdb copy is limited to in-frame clones, with some not included. This table holds some 320,000 clones, about 86% found once. Documented treatment: some 19 received Ad26.COV2.S at low or high dose, single or two shots; 5 received placebo; per-sample allocation not given. The samples were gathered on day 63 after the first injection of vaccine or placebo. This material consisted of peripheral blood, taken in a trial of Ad26.COV2.S vaccine versus placebo. These receptors were obtained from a person aged 18-65 years who received the Ad26.COV2.S COVID-19 vaccine or a placebo.

Worth noting for this clone: Distinct nucleotide sequences in the sample also encode this CDR3. The chain employs TRBV5-4 and TRBJ2-7; 9 bases agree with TRBD1. Germline loops: CDR1 SGHNT, CDR2 YYREEE (reference sequence). This CDR3 contains 14 residues. Unmatched junction bases numbered 4, after V lost 4 bases and J lost 2 bases. Here the CDR3 reads CASSLGQGAYEQYF. Written as DNA, the CDR3 is TGTGCCAGCAGCCTGGGACAGGGTGCCTACGAGCAGTACTTC.

The chain has TRBV5-4 and TRBJ1-1; possible D gene TRBD1, 5 bases. This CDR3 has 14 residues. V gave up 4 bases and J gave up 1 base, with 11 bases separating them. Germline CDR1 SGHNT, CDR2 YYREEE (reference sequence). The CDR3 region is CASSPDRANTEAFF. The CDR3 DNA reads TGTGCCAGCAGCCCTGACAGAGCGAACACTGAAGCTTTCTTT.

This chain connects TRBV18 to TRBJ2-1, with TRBD1 matching over 7 bases. The CDR3 extends over 13 amino acids. Germline loops: CDR1 KGHSH, CDR2 LQKENI. V was pared by 1 base and J by 8 bases, with 2 bases of the junction left unmatched. CDR3 sequence: CASSPQGAYEQFF. The CDR3 DNA reads as TGTGCCAGCTCACCACAGGGGGCCTATGAGCAGTTCTTC.

The chain employs TRBV9 and TRBJ1-2, with D possibly being TRBD1 (6 bases). Per germline, CDR1 SGDLS and CDR2 YYNGEE. V lost 1 base to trimming and J lost 2 bases, with 18 bases between them. The CDR3 runs 17 residues. This chain's CDR3 is CASSVRLGVQGNYGYTF. The CDR3 coding sequence is TGTGCCAGCAGCGTAAGATTAGGGGTACAGGGAAACTATGGCTACACCTTC.

The genes are TRBV25-1 and TRBJ1-2, with D unclear. CDR1 MGHDK and CDR2 SYGVNS come from the germline V gene. The CDR3 has 15 residues. Trimming stripped 5 bases from V and 3 bases from J, with 16 bases between. The CDR3 nucleotides read TGTGCCAGCAGTACCCTGAGCGGGCCTTACTATGGCTACACCTTC. Amino acids: CASSTLSGPYYGYTF.

The chain joins TRBV4-2 to TRBJ2-2; D ambiguous. The CDR3 is made up of 12 amino acids. Germline CDR1 LGHNA, CDR2 YNFKEQ. Trimming left V 0 bases short and J 6 bases short, with 2 bases between. The CDR3 sequence is CASSQEAGELFF. Here the CDR3 DNA reads TGTGCCAGCAGCCAAGAAGCCGGGGAGCTGTTTTTT.

J is TRBJ1-4 and V is TRBV3-1 (or the pseudogene TRBV3-2); D is uncertain. CDR1 is LGHDT, CDR2 YNNKEL, per germline (reference sequence). V was cut by 0 bases and J by 8 bases, with 10 bases left in between. This CDR3 is built from 14 residues. In nucleotides, the CDR3 is TGTGCCAGCAGCCAAGATCTGGGAGGCGAAAAACTGTTTTTT. Its protein is CASSQDLGGEKLFF.

The chain is built from TRBV6-2 or TRBV6-3 and TRBJ2-5; D gene unclear. Germline V gene data show CDR1 as MNHEY and CDR2 as SVGEGT. Trimming stripped 2 bases from V and 5 bases from J, with 6 bases between. This CDR3 contains 12 residues. CDR3 protein: CASSYELETQYF. The CDR3 region has the DNA TGTGCCAGCAGTTACGAGTTGGAGACCCAGTACTTC.

This clone was detected only once. The V gene is TRBV6-2 or TRBV6-3, the J gene TRBJ2-7; 9 nucleotides align to TRBD2. The CDR3 is 15 amino acids. V gave up 2 bases and J gave up 2 bases; unmatched junction bases: 4. Germline V lookup: CDR1 MNHEY, CDR2 SVGEGT. CDR3 loop: CASSYAAGGPYEQYF. CDR3 DNA: TGTGCCAGCAGTTACGCGGCGGGGGGGCCCTACGAGCAGTACTTC.

The gene calls are TRBV14 and TRBJ1-2; D is unclear. This CDR3 contains 13 residues. Trimming took 4 bases from V and 7 from J, leaving 13 bases between them. The germline V gene has CDR1 SGHDN and CDR2 FVKESK. CDR3 loop: CASSPNRSGGYTF. The CDR3 nucleotides read TGTGCCAGCAGCCCGAATAGGAGCGGTGGCTACACCTTC.

The rearrangement joins TRBV10-3 to TRBJ2-1; perhaps D is TRBD1 or TRBD2 (5 bases each). The V gene lost 3 bases and the J gene lost 2 bases, with 17 bases spanning the gap. CDR1 ENHRY and CDR2 SYGVKD come from the germline V gene. The length of the CDR3 is 17 residues. This CDR3 is CAISDSGGGGTYNEQFF. The CDR3 DNA reads TGTGCCATCAGTGACTCCGGTGGGGGTGGTACCTACAATGAGCAGTTCTTC.

This clone was recorded a few times. The chain has TRBV18 and TRBJ2-2; D might be TRBD2 (7 bases). This CDR3 region has 18 residues. V lost 3 bases and J 5 bases, leaving 22 bases between the germline ends. Germline V gene data show CDR1 as KGHSH and CDR2 as LQKENI. CDR3 coding DNA: TGTGCCAGCTCACCTCGGGGGGCGCCCCGTTCATGGACCGGGGAGCTGTTTTTT. It is translated as CASSPRGAPRSWTGELFF.

The chain uses TRBV21-1 and TRBJ1-2; TRBD1 reflects the table's D call only, with no check against the DNA. TRBV21-1 is a pseudogene locus. This CDR3 comprises 17 residues. The CDR3 DNA sequence: TGTGCCAGCAACCCCGGGCCAGGGGCCCCCCACAGAGATGGCTACACCTTC. It yields the protein CASNPGPGAPHRDGYTF.

The CDR3 sequence is CASSYSGQLPYNEQFF. Written as DNA, the CDR3 is TGTGCCAGCAGTTACTCGGGACAGCTCCCCTACAATGAGCAGTTCTTC. The gene calls are TRBV6-2 or TRBV6-3 and TRBJ2-1; 7 bases match TRBD1. Germline V lookup: CDR1 MNHEY, CDR2 SVGEGT. The CDR3 spans 16 residues. After removal of 0 bases from V and 2 bases from J, the junction contained 4 bases not matched to a gene.

The chain recombines TRBV5-8 with TRBJ2-4; 9 bases match TRBD2. The CDR3 runs to 16 residues. Germline assignment: CDR1 SGHTS and CDR2 YDEGEE. With V trimmed by 0 bases and J by 6 bases, 7 bases remained unmatched. This chain's CDR3 is CASSLGTSVLANIQYF. The CDR3 DNA reads as TGTGCCAGCAGCTTGGGGACTAGCGTCCTGGCAAACATTCAGTACTTC.

The chain employs TRBV7-6 and TRBJ2-5; D is possibly TRBD2 (7 bases). Germline values: CDR1 SGHVS, CDR2 FNYEAQ. The length of the CDR3 is 15 residues. V dropped 5 bases and J dropped 5 bases, with 18 bases sitting between them. The CDR3 reads CASSPRGGGTETQYF. CDR3 bases: TGTGCCAGCAGCCCCCGAGGCGGGGGCACGGAGACCCAGTACTTC.

Concerning this clone itself: A much larger clone lies one base from this, so it may be a read error. The CDR3 DNA reads as TGTGCCTGGAATAGGGACAATCAGCCCCAGCATTTT. Residues: CAWNRDNQPQHF. The chain is built from TRBV30 and TRBJ1-5, with D hard to call. Trimming removed 4 bases from V and 3 bases from J, with 7 bases in between. Germline V CDR1 and CDR2: GTSNPN, SVGIG (reference sequence). This CDR3 spans 12 amino acids.